The clone carrying this TCR beta chain was observed a handful of times. Produced via immunoSEQ multiplex PCR; TCRdb's table is partial and in-frame only. This sample has 50,000 to 75,000 clones; 91% occur once, and the top ten carry 8.6%. These data belong to a study of blood T cell repertoires in COVID-19. The CDR3 extends over 14 amino acids. From germline, CDR1 is SGHRS and CDR2 YFSETQ. Trimming took 6 bases from V and 13 from J; bases not matched to a gene: 12. Input material: peripheral blood. This sequence originates from a human donor in a cohort sampled during active COVID-19. V usage is TRBV5-1 and J usage is TRBJ2-1; 11 bases are a match to TRBD2. CDR3: CASTPGIAGGQQFF. In DNA, the CDR3 is TGCGCCAGCACCCCGGGAATAGCGGGAGGGCAACAGTTCTTC.